This is a list of T cell receptor beta chains from one sample in a study of T-cell reconstitution after alpha-beta-depleted transplantation in children. TCRdb fed the PCR reads into MiXCR, producing one record per CDR3 protein. The data contain hundreds of thousands of distinct CDR3 sequences, 15% to 20% of them seen just once; the ten biggest clones take up about 32%. Sequenced here: PBMCs, mostly from graft donor cells, sampled 360 days after TCRalphabeta/CD19-depleted stem cell transplant. The source of these receptors is a boy in the first two years of life who had a stem cell transplant for Wiskott-Aldrich syndrome, so the T cells may come from the graft donor. Each CDR3 is given with its conserved first and last residue. D genes are given only for firm matches. A row's size may be missing; if present it is once, few, many or a size class.

clone_size j_call d_call v_call cdr3_aa cdr3_nt
- TRBJ2-1 TRBD1 TRBV29-1 CSVEQGGIYNEQFF TGCAGCGTTGAGCAAGGGGGCATCTACAATGAGCAGTTCTTC
- TRBJ2-1 - TRBV5-1 CASSLESVAPSYNEQFF TGCGCCAGCAGCTTGGAGTCGGTGGCGCCCTCCTACAATGAGCAGTTCTTC
- TRBJ2-5 TRBD2 TRBV14 CASSFGTSGSEETQYF TGTGCCAGCAGTTTCGGGACTAGCGGGAGCGAAGAGACCCAGTACTTC
few TRBJ2-7 - TRBV29-1 CSVEDVAGGSYEQYF TGCAGCGTTGAAGATGTGGCAGGGGGGTCCTACGAGCAGTACTTC
- TRBJ1-6 - TRBV12-3/TRBV12-4 CASQGQGRSPLHF TGTGCCAGCCAGGGGCAGGGACGTTCACCCCTCCACTTT
- TRBJ2-2 - TRBV2 CASSTLDPTGELFF TGTGCCAGCAGTACGCTAGACCCAACCGGGGAGCTGTTTTTT
- TRBJ2-4 - TRBV2 CASSERGSPAKNIQYF TGTGCCAGCAGTGAACGGGGGTCACCAGCCAAAAACATTCAGTACTTC
many TRBJ1-1 - TRBV18 CASSPGLQGEAFF TGTGCCAGCTCACCGGGCTTACAGGGTGAAGCTTTCTTT
few TRBJ2-1 TRBD2 TRBV12-3/TRBV12-4 CASSLHVGGAYNEQFF TGTGCCAGCAGTTTGCATGTCGGGGGGGCCTACAATGAGCAGTTCTTC
few TRBJ2-7 TRBD2 TRBV7-9 CASSASGRASYEQYF TGTGCCAGCAGCGCTAGCGGGAGGGCCTCCTACGAGCAGTACTTC
- TRBJ1-5 TRBD1 TRBV3-1 CASSQQGDSNQPQHF TGTGCCAGCAGCCAACAGGGGGATAGCAATCAGCCCCAGCATTTT
few TRBJ1-2 - TRBV4-3 CASSRQVGNYGYTF TGCGCCAGCAGCCGGCAGGTCGGAAACTATGGCTACACCTTC
- TRBJ2-1 TRBD2 TRBV27 CASSSLGGSEDEQFF TGTGCCAGCAGTTCGCTAGGCGGGAGTGAAGATGAGCAGTTCTTC
few TRBJ2-1 TRBD1 TRBV29-1 CSVAPGQVYNEQFF TGCAGCGTCGCTCCGGGACAGGTTTACAATGAGCAGTTCTTC
- TRBJ2-7 TRBD1 TRBV5-1 CASTAGTGGYEQYF TGCGCCAGCACCGCTGGGACAGGGGGCTACGAGCAGTACTTC
many TRBJ1-1 - TRBV5-1 CASSLEGTEAFF TGCGCCAGCAGCTTGGAGGGTACTGAAGCTTTCTTT
few TRBJ2-7 - TRBV14 CASSPRAGYYEQYF TGTGCCAGCAGCCCACGAGCGGGTTACTACGAGCAGTACTTC
few TRBJ2-7 - TRBV5-1 CASSLGPISPSSDEQYF TGCGCCAGCAGCTTGGGACCCATTAGTCCCTCCTCCGACGAGCAGTACTTC
- TRBJ2-5 - TRBV3-1 CASSHSGPPLETQYF TGTGCCAGCAGCCACTCGGGACCACCCCTAGAGACCCAGTACTTC
few TRBJ2-3 - TRBV13 CASSLTAGATDTQYF TGTGCCAGCAGCTTAACGGCAGGGGCTACAGATACGCAGTATTTT
few TRBJ2-1 TRBD2 TRBV6-1 CASSAGLGSEQFF TGTGCCAGCAGTGCGGGACTAGGGAGTGAGCAGTTCTTC
few TRBJ1-1 - TRBV12-3/TRBV12-4 CASKDPGKTAFF TGTGCCAGCAAAGACCCCGGGAAAACGGCTTTCTTT
- TRBJ1-5 TRBD1 TRBV5-1 CASSSGTGVYQPQHF TGCGCCAGCAGCTCCGGGACAGGGGTTTACCAGCCCCAGCATTTT
few TRBJ2-7 - TRBV4-2 CASSQVGPFGWVVSYEQYF TGTGCCAGCAGCCAAGTTGGGCCCTTTGGATGGGTCGTCTCCTACGAGCAGTACTTC
- TRBJ2-7 TRBD2 TRBV7-2 CASSLTSGAPYEQYF TGTGCCAGCAGCTTAACTAGCGGGGCTCCCTACGAGCAGTACTTC
few TRBJ2-1 - TRBV5-1 CASSSGEYYNEQFF TGCGCCAGCAGCTCAGGGGAGTACTACAATGAGCAGTTCTTC
few TRBJ2-6 - TRBV21-1 CASSPRARAGVLSGANVLTF TGTGCCAGCAGCCCTCGGGCGAGAGCAGGGGTCCTCTCTGGGGCCAACGTCCTGACTTTC
few TRBJ2-6 - TRBV6-1 CASAPVSGANVLTF TGTGCCAGTGCTCCGGTTTCTGGGGCCAACGTCCTGACTTTC
many TRBJ2-5 TRBD2 TRBV5-1 CASSGTSGLGTQYF TGCGCCAGCAGCGGGACTAGTGGATTAGGGACCCAGTACTTC
few TRBJ2-1 - TRBV7-2 CASSFARLDEQFF TGTGCCAGCAGCTTCGCTCGCCTAGATGAGCAGTTCTTC
few TRBJ1-2 - TRBV3-1 CASSQALGTLYTF TGTGCCAGCAGCCAAGCTTTAGGGACACTCTACACCTTC
few TRBJ2-7 TRBD1 TRBV5-1 CASRGTASSYEQYF TGCGCCAGCAGAGGGACAGCGAGCTCCTACGAGCAGTACTTC